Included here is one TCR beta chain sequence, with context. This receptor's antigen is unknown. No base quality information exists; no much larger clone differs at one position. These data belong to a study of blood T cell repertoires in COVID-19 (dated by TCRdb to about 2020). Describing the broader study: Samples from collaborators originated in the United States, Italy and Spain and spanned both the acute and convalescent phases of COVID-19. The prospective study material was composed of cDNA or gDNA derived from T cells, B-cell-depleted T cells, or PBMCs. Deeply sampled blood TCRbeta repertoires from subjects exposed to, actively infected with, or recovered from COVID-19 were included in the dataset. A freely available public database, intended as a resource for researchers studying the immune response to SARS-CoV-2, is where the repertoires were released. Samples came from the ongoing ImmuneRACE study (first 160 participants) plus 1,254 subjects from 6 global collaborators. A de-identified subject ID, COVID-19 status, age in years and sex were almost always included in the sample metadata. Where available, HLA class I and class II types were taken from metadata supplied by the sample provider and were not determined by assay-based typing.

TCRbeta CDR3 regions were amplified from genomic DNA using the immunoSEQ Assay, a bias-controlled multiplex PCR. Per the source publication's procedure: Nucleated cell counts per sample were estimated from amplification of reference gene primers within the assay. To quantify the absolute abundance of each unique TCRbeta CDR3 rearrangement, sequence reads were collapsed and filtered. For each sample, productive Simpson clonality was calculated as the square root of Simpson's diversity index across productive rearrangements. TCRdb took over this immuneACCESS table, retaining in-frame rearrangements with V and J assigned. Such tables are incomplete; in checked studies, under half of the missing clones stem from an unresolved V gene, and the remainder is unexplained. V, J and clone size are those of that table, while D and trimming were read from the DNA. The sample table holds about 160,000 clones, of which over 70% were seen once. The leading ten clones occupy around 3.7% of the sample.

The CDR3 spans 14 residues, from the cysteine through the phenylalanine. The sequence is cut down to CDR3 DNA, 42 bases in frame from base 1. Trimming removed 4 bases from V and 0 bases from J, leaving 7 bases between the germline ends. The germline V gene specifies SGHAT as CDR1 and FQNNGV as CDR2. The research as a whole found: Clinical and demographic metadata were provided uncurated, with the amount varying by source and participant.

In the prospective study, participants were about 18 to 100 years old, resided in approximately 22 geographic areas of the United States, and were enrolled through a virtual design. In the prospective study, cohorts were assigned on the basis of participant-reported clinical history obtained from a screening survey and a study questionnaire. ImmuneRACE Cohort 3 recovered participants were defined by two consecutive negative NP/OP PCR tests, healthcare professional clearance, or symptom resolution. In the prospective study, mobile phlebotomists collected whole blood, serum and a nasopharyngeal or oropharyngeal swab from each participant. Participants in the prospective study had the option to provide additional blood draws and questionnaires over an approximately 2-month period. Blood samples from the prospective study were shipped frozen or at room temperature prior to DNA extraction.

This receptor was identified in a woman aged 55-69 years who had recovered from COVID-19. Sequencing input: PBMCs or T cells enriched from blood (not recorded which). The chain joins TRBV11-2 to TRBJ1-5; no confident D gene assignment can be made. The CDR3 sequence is CASSSYSSNQPQHF. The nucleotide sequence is TGTGCCAGCAGCTCCTACAGTAGCAATCAGCCCCAGCATTTT.